This TCR beta chain was obtained from a study of cytomegalovirus exposure and HLA in healthy donors. Points from the study as a whole: In a later analysis, V- and J-gene trimming of beta chains associated with a DCLRE1C missense variant, replicated independently. Accurate predictions that matched the HLA-A and HLA-B alleles of most subjects were reportedly made from TCR beta sequences. The analysis excluded some indistinguishable V segments, including TRBV6-2 and TRBV6-3. Three chains linked to CMV were shown in vitro to be specific for CMV antigens.

The PCR used 60 Vbeta and 13 Jbeta primers. Assay used: immunoSEQ multiplex PCR; TCRdb lists only in-frame clones, some missing. The sample has about 150,000 clones; 55% to 80% are singletons. CDR3 length equals 11 residues. Between the trimmed V and J ends, which lost 2 bases and 3 bases, there was a span of 2 bases. Germline assignment: CDR1 SGHDT and CDR2 YYEEEE. For this clone: The antigen is unknown.

The source material was PBMCs. The receptor comes from a woman aged 60-70 years in good health and CMV-seropositive. This sequence joins TRBV5-6 and TRBJ2-5; D is undetermined. CDR3: CASSFEETQYF. For the CDR3, the DNA is TGTGCCAGCAGCTTCGAAGAGACCCAGTACTTC.